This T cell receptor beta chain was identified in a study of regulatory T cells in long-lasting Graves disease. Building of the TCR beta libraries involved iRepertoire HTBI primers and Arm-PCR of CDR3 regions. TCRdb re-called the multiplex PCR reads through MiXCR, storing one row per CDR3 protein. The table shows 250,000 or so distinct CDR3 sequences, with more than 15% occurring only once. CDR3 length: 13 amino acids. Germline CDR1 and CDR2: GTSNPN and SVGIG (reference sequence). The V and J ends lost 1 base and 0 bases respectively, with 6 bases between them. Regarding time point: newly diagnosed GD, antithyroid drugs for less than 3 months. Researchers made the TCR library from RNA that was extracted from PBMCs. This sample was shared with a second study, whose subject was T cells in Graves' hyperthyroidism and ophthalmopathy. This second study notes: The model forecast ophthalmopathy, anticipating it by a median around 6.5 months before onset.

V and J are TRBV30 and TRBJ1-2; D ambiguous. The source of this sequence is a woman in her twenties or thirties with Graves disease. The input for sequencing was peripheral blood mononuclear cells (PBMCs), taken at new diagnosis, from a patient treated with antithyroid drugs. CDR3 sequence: CAWSEMANYGYTF. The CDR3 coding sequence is TGTGCCTGGAGTGAGATGGCTAACTATGGCTACACCTTC.